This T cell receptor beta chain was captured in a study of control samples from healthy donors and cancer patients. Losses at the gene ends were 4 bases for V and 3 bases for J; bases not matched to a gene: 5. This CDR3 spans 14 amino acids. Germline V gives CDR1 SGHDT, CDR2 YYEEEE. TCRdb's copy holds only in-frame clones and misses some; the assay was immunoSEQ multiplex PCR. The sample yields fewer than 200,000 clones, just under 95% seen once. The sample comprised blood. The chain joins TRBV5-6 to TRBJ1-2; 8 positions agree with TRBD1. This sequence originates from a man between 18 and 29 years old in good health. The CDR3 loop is CASSQAGGHYGYTF. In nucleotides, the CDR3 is TGTGCCAGCAGCCAAGCAGGGGGCCACTATGGCTACACCTTC.